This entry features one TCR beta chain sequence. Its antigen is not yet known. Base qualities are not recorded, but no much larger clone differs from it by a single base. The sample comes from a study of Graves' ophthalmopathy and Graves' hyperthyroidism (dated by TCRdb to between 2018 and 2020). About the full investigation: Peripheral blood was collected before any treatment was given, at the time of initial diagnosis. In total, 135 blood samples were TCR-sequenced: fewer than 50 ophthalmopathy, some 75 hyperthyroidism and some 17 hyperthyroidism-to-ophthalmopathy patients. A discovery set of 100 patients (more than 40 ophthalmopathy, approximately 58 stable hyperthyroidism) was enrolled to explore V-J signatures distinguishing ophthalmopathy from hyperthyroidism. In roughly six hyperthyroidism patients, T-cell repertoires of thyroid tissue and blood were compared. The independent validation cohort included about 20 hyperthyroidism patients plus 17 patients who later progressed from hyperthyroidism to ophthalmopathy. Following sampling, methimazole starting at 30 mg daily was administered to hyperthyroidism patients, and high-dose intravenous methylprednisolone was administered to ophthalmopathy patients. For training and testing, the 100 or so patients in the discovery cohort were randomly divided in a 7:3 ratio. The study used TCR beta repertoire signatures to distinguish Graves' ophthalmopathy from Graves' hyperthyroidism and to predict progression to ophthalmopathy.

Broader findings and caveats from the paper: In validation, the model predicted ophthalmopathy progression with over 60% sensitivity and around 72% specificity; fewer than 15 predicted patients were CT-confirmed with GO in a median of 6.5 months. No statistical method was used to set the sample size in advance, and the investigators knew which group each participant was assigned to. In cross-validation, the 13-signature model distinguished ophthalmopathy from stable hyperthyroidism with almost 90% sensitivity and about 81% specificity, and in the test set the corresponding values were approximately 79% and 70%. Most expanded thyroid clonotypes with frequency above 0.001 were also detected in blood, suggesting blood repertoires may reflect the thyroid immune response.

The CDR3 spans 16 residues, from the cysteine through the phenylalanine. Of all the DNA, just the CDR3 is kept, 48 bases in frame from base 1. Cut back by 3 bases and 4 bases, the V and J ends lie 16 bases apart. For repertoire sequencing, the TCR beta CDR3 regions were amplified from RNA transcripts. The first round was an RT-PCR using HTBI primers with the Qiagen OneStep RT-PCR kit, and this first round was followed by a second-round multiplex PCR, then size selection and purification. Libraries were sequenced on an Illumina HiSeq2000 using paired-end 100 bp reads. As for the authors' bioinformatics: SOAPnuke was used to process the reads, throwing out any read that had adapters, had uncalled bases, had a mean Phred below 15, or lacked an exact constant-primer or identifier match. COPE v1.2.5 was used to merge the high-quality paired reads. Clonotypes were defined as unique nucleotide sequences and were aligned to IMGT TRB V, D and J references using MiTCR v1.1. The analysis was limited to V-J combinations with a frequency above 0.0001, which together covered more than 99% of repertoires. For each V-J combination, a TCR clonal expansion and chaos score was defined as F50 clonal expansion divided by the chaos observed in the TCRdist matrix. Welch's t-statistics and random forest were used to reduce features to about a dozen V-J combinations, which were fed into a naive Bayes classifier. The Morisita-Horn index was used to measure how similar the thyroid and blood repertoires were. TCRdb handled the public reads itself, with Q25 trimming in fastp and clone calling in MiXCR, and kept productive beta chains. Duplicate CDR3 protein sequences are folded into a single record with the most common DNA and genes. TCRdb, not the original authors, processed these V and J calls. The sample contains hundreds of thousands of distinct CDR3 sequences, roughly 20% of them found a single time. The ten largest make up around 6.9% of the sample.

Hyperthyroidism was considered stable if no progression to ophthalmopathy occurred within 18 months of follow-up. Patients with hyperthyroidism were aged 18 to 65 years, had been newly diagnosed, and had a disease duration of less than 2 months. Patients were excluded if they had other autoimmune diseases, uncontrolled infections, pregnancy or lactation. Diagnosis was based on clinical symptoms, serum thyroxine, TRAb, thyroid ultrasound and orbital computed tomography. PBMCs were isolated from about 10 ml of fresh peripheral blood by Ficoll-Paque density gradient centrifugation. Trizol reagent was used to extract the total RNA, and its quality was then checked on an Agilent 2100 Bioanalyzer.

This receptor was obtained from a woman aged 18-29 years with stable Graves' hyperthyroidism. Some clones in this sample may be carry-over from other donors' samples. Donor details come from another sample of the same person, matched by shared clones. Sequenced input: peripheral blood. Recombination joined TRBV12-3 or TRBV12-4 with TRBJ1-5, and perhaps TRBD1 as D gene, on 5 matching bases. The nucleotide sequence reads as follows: TGTGCCAGCAGTTTGATGGTTACAGGTACAAATCAGCCCCAGCATTTT. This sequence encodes CASSLMVTGTNQPQHF.